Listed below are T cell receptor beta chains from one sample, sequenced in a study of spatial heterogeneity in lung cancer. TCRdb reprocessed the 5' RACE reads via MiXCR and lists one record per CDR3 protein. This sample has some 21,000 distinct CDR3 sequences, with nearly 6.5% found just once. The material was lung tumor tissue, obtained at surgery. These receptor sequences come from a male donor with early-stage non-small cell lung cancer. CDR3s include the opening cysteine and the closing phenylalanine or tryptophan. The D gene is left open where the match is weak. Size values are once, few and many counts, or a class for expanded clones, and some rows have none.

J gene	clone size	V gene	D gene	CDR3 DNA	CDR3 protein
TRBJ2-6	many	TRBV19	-	TGTGCCAGTAAAGTCGTGGGGGCCAACGTCCTGACTTTC	CASKVVGANVLTF
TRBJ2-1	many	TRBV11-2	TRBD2	TGTGCCACTTCTAGCGGGCCTTACAATGAGCAGTTCTTC	CATSSGPYNEQFF
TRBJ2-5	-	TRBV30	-	TGTGCCTGGAGTCCGACTACTACAAAGACCCAGTACTTC	CAWSPTTTKTQYF
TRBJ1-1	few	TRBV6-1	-	TGTGCCAGCATGATAATTCTTCGAGGGGCGCAGAACACTGAAGCTTTCTTT	CASMIILRGAQNTEAFF
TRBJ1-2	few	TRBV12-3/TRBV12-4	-	TGTGCCAGCAGTTTCCAGGCCGGTGGCTATGGCTACACCTTC	CASSFQAGGYGYTF
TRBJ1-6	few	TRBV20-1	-	TGCAGTGCTAGAGAAAACAGGGCAGCAAATAATTCACCCCTCCACTTT	CSARENRAANNSPLHF
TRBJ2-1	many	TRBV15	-	TGTGCCACCAGCAGAGATTTATTCAGGACTAACAATGAGCAGTTCTTC	CATSRDLFRTNNEQFF
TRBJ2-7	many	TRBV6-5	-	TGTGCCAGCAGTTACCGCTACGAGCAGTACTTC	CASSYRYEQYF
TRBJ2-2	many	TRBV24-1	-	TGTGCCACAGGGGGTGCAAACACCGGGGAGCTGTTTTTT	CATGGANTGELFF
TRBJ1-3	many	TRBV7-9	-	TGTGCCAGCAGCTCTCCACCGGGACGGGCCTCTGGAAACACCATATATTTT	CASSSPPGRASGNTIYF
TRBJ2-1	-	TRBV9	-	TGTGCCAGCAGCGGACTAGTTAGGAGTGAGCAGTTCTTC	CASSGLVRSEQFF
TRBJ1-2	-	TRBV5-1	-	TGCGCCAGCAGCGGACGGACAGATAACTATGGCTACACCTTC	CASSGRTDNYGYTF
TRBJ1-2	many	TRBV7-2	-	TGTGCCAGCAGCTTGGGAGGTCACTATGGCTACACCTTC	CASSLGGHYGYTF
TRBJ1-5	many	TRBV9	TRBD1	TGTGCCAGCAGCGTTGGACAGGGGAGAGGTCAGCCCCAGCATTTT	CASSVGQGRGQPQHF
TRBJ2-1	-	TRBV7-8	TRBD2	TGTGCCAGCACCCCTCGGGGACTAGCGGGAGAAGGGCAGTTCTTC	CASTPRGLAGEGQFF
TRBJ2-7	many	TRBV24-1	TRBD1	TGTGCCACCGCCCGGACAGGGGGTAAGGACGAGCAGTACTTC	CATARTGGKDEQYF
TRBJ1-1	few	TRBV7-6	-	TGTGCCAGCAGCTTAGTACCGGCCACTGAAGCTTTCTTT	CASSLVPATEAFF
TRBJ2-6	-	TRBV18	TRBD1	TGTGCCAGCTCACCCTTTTCCCGAGAAGGGGGCAAGGGGGCCAACGTCCTGACTTTC	CASSPFSREGGKGANVLTF
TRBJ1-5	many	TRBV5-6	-	TGTGCCAGCAGCAATGCGGGACTGAATAGCAATCAGCCCCAGCATTTT	CASSNAGLNSNQPQHF
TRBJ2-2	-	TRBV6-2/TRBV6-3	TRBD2	TGTGCCAGCACCCAAAGGACTAGCGCGGTCGGGGAGCTGTTTTTT	CASTQRTSAVGELFF